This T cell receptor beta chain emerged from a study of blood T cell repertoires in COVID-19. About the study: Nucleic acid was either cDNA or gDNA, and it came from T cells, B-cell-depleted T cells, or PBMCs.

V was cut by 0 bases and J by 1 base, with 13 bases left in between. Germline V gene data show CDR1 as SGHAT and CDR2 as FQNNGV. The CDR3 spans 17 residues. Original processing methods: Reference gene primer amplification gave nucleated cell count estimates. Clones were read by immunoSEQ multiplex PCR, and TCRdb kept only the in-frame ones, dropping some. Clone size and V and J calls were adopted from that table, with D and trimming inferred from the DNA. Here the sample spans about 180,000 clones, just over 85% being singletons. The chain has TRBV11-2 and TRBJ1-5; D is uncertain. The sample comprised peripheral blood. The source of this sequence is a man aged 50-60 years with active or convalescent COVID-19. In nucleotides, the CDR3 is TGTGCCAGCAGCTTAGATCGCGCTCCGGGGAGCAATCAGCCCCAGCATTTT. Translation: CASSLDRAPGSNQPQHF.